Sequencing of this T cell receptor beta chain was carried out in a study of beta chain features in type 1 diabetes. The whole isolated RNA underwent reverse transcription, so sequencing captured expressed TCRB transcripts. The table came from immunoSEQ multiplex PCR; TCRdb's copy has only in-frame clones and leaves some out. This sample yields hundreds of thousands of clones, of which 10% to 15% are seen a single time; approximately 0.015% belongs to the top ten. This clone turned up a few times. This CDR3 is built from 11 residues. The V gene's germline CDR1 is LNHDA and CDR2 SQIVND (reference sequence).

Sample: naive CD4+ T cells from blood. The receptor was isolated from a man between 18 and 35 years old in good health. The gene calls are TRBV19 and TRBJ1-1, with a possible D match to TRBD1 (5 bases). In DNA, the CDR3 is TGTGCACTGGGGGGACGGGGTGAAGCTTTCTTT. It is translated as CALGGRGEAFF.